These 8 T cell receptor beta chains were all obtained from the same sample, sequenced in a study of neurological immune-mediated disorders. From the 5' RACE reads, TCRdb called clonotypes with MiXCR, one entry per CDR3 protein. Among around 64,000 distinct CDR3 sequences, roughly 12% were seen once, and the ten largest hold roughly 10%. The sequenced material came from PBMCs. These receptors were collected from a woman aged 55-70 years with HTLV-1-associated myelopathy (HAM/TSP).

The table lists this clonotype with many counts. The rearrangement uses TRBV20-1 and TRBJ1-1; no clear D. Trimming took 0 bases from V and 0 from J, leaving 8 bases between them. The V gene's germline CDR1 is DFQATT and CDR2 SNEGSKA (reference sequence). The length of the CDR3 is 14 residues. CDR3 in amino acids: CSARDDLLNTEAFF. The CDR3 bases are TGCAGTGCTAGAGATGACCTATTGAACACTGAAGCTTTCTTT.

About this clonotype itself: The germline gene is not matched at one end of the junction; a read error may be the cause. The J gene is TRBJ2-3, the V gene TRBV4-1, with D maybe TRBD1 (6 bases). The germline V gene has CDR1 MGHRA and CDR2 YSYEKL. The CDR3 consists of 20 residues. CDR3 protein: CASRQVLSFAGARGKDTQYF. CDR3 nucleotide sequence: TGCGCCAGCAGACAAGTTCTAAGTTTTGCGGGTGCTAGGGGGAAAGATACGCAGTATTTT.

This clonotype occurred many times. The chain combines TRBV4-1 with TRBJ2-2; 10 nucleotides agree with TRBD1. The CDR3 is made up of 16 amino acids. Germline assignment: CDR1 MGHRA and CDR2 YSYEKL. Trimming at V came to 1 base and at J to 4 bases, leaving 3 bases not matched to a gene. The CDR3 sequence: CASSQGGTGVTGELFF. Written as DNA, the CDR3 is TGCGCCAGCAGCCAAGGTGGGACAGGGGTCACCGGGGAGCTGTTTTTT.

This clonotype was seen ten or more times. The V gene is TRBV20-1, the J gene TRBJ2-3; 10 bases align to TRBD2. Germline V gene sequence: CDR1 DFQATT, CDR2 SNEGSKA (reference sequence). With V trimmed by 7 bases and J by 0 bases, 4 bases remained unmatched. CDR3 length equals 14 residues. The CDR3 sequence: CSGPTSGSTDTQYF. The CDR3 nucleotides are TGCAGTGGCCCGACTAGCGGGAGCACAGATACGCAGTATTTT.

This clonotype has a count of ten or more. This chain uses TRBV28 with TRBJ1-2; a weak D match, TRBD1 (5 bases). CDR1 and CDR2 from the germline V gene are MDHEN and SYDVKM. The CDR3 loop spans 14 amino acids. Trimming pared 1 base from V and 4 bases from J, leaving 10 bases between. The CDR3 DNA follows: TGTGCCAGCAGTTTATTGGACGGGGCCTATGGCTACACCTTC. This codes for CASSLLDGAYGYTF.

Of note for this clonotype: A much larger clone is a single base away; this may be a read error. V and J are TRBV6-1 and TRBJ2-7, with 14 bases identical to TRBD2. There are 16 residues in the CDR3. Per germline, CDR1 MNHNS and CDR2 SASEGT. CDR3 coding DNA: TGTGTCAGCAGTGGCAGACTAGCGGGAGGGCGCTACGAGCAGTACTTC. This sequence encodes CVSSGRLAGGRYEQYF.

This clonotype has ten or more counts. This chain connects TRBV5-5 to TRBJ1-4; 7 positions agree with TRBD1. CDR1 is SGHKS, CDR2 YYEKEE, per germline (reference sequence). The CDR3 sequence is 15 residues long. The trim removed 4 bases at V and 0 bases at J, leaving 3 bases unmatched. This CDR3 reads CASSTTGATNEKLFF. CDR3 sequence (DNA): TGTGCCAGCAGCACAACAGGGGCAACTAATGAAAAACTGTTTTTT.

This clonotype was picked up many times. The V gene is TRBV27, the J gene TRBJ2-7; tentatively, D is TRBD1 or TRBD2 (6 bases each). The germline V gene has CDR1 MNHEY and CDR2 SMNVEV (reference sequence). The CDR3 totals 13 residues. V was pared by 4 bases and J by 5 bases, with 12 bases between. This chain's CDR3 is CASSSPGGHEQYF. For the CDR3, the DNA is TGTGCCAGCAGTTCCCCCGGGGGCCACGAGCAGTACTTC.